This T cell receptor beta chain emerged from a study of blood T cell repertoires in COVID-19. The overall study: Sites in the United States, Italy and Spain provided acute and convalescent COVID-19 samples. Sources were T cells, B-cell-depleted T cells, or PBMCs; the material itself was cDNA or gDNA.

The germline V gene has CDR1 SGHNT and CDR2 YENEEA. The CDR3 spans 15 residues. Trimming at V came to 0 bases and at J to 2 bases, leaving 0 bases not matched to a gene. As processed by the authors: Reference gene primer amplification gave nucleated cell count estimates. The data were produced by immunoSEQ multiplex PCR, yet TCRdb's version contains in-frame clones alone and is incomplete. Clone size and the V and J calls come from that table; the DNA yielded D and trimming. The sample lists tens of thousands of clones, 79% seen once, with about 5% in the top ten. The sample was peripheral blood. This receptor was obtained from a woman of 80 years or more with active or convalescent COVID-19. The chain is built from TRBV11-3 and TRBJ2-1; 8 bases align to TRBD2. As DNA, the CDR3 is TGTGCCAGCAGCTTAGATAGCGGGGCCTACAATGAGCAGTTCTTC. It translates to CASSLDSGAYNEQFF.